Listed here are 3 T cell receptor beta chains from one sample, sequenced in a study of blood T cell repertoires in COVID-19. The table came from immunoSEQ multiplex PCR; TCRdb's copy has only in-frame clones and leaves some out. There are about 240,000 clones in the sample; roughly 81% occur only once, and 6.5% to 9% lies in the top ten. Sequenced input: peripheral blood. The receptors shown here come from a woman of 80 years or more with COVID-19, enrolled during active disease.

CDR3 residues: CASSQENYGYTF. CDR3 sequence (DNA): TGTGCCAGCTCACAGGAGAACTATGGCTACACCTTC. The genes are TRBV18 and TRBJ1-2; D unresolved. Trimming took off 4 bases at V and 2 bases at J, with 5 bases between the two ends. Germline V gives CDR1 KGHSH, CDR2 LQKENI. CDR3 length: 12 amino acids.

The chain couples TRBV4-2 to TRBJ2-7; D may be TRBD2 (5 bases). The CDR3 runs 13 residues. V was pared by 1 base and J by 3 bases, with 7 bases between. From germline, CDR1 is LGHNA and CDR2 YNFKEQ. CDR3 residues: CASSQGGSYEQYF. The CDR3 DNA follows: TGTGCCAGCAGCCAAGGAGGGAGCTACGAGCAGTACTTC.

CDR3 nucleotides: TGCGCCAGCAGCCAGGGGGGTGCCTACGAGCAGTACTTC. Protein sequence: CASSQGGAYEQYF. The genes are TRBV4-1 and TRBJ2-7, with D possibly being TRBD2 (6 bases). CDR1 is MGHRA and CDR2 is YSYEKL in the germline V gene. V lost 3 bases, J lost 2 bases, and 8 bases lay in between. This CDR3 region has 13 residues.